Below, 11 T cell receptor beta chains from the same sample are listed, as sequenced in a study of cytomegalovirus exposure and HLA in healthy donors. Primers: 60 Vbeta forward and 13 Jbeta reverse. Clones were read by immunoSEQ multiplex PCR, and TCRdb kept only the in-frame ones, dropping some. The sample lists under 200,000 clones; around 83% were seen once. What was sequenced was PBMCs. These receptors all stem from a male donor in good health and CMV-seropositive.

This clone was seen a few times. CDR3 amino acids: CASSLSGGRGTEAFF. CDR3 DNA sequence: TGTGCCAGCAGCTTATCAGGGGGCCGTGGCACTGAAGCTTTCTTT. This chain links TRBV7-9 with TRBJ1-1, with 8 bases that match TRBD1. V shed 2 bases and J 4 bases; nucleotides not matched to a gene: 6. The CDR3 extends over 15 amino acids. Germline V gene sequence: CDR1 SEHNR, CDR2 FQNEAQ (reference sequence).

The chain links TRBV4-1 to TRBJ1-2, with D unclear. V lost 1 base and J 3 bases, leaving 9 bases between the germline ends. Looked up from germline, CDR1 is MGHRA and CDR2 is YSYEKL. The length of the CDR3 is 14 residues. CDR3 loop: CASSQAPSDYGYTF. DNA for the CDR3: TGCGCCAGCAGCCAAGCCCCCTCCGACTATGGCTACACCTTC.

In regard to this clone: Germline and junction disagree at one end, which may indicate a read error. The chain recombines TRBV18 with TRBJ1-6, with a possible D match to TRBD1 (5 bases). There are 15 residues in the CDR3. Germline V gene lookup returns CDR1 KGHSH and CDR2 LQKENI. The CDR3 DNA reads TGTGCCAGCTCACACAGGCAGGAACATAATTTACCCCTCCACTTT. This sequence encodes CASSHRQEHNLPLHF.

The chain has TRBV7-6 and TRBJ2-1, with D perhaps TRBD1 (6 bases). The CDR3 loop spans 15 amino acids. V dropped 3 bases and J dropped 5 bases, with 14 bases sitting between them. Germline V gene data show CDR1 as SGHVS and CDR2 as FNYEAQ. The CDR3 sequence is CASSLGQGLHNEQFF. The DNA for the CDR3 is TGTGCCAGCAGCTTGGGGCAGGGGTTACACAATGAGCAGTTCTTC.

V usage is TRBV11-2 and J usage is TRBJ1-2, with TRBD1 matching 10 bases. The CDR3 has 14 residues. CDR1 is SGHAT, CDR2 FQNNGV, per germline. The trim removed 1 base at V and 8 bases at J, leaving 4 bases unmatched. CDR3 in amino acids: CASSLAGQGEGYTF. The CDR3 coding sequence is TGTGCCAGCAGCTTAGCCGGACAGGGGGAAGGCTACACCTTC.

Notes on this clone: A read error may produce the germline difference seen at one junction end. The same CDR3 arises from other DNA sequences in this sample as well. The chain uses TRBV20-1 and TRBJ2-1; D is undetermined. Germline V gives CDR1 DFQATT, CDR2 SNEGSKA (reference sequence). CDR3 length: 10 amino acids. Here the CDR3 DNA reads TGCAGCGCTAGAGTCTTTGAGCAGTTCTTC. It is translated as CSARVFEQFF.

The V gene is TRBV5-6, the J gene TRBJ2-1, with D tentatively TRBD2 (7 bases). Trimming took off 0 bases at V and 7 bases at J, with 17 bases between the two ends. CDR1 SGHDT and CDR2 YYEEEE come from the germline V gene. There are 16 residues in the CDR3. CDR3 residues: CASSLAGWGGLNEQFF. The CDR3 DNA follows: TGTGCCAGCAGCTTGGCCGGGTGGGGGGGCCTTAATGAGCAGTTCTTC. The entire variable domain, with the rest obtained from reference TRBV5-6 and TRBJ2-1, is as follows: DAGVTQSPTHLIKTRGQQVTLRCSPKSGHDTVSWYQQALGQGPQFIFQYYEEEERQRGNFPDRFSGHQFPNYSSELNVNALLLGDSALYLCASSLAGWGGLNEQFFGPGTRLTVL.

CDR3 residues: CASSYSQTGYYGYTF. The CDR3 DNA sequence: TGTGCCAGCAGTTACTCCCAAACAGGGTACTATGGCTACACCTTC. The rearrangement joins TRBV6-5 to TRBJ1-2, with D possibly TRBD1 on 6 matching bases. V dropped 0 bases and J dropped 3 bases, with 11 bases sitting between them. Germline lookup yields CDR1 MNHEY and CDR2 SVGAGI. The CDR3 has 15 amino acids.

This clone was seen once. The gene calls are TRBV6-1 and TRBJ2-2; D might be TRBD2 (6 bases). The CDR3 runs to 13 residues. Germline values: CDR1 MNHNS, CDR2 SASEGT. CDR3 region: CGGESRLVGELFF. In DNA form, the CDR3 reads TGTGGGGGGGAGTCACGCTTAGTCGGGGAGCTGTTTTTT.

The CDR3 here is CASSKSPSGQGVYGYTF. The CDR3, as DNA: TGTGCCAGTAGTAAGAGCCCCTCGGGACAGGGGGTCTATGGCTACACCTTC. This chain connects TRBV19 to TRBJ1-2, with 11 bases lining up with TRBD1. The CDR3 covers 17 residues. The J segment lost 4 bases and the V segment lost 4 bases, leaving 11 bases of the junction unmatched. Per the germline V gene, CDR1 is LNHDA and CDR2 is SQIVND (reference sequence).

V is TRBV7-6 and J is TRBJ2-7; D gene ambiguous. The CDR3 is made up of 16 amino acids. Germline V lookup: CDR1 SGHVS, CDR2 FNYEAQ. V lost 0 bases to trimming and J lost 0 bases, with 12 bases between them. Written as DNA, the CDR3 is TGTGCCAGCAGCTTAGCGTCTAGTTATAGCTCCTACGAGCAGTACTTC. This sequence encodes CASSLASSYSSYEQYF.